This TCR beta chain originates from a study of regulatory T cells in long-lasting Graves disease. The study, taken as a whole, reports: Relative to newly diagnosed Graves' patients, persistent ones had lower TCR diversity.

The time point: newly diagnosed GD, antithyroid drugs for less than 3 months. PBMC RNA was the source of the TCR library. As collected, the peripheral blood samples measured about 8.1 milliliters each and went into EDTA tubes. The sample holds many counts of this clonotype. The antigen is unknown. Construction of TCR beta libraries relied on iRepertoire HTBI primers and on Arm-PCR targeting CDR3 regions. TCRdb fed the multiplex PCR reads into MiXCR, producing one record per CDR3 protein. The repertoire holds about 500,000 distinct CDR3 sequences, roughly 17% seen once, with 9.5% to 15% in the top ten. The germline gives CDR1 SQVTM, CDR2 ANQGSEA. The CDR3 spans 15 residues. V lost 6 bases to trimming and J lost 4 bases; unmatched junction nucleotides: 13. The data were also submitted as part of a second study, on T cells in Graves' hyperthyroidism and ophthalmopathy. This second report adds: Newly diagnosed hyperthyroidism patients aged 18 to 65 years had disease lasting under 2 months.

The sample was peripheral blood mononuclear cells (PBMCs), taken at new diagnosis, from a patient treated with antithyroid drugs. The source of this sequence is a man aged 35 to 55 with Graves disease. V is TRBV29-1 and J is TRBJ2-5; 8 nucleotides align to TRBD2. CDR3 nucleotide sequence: TGCAGCGTCCTCTCGGGGGGGGCGAGACGAGAGACCCAGTACTTC. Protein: CSVLSGGARRETQYF.